The T cell receptor (beta chain) described here comes from a study of technical replicates of blood from a few donors. This clone was seen just once. The sample contains more than one DNA sequence encoding this CDR3. Profiling relied on immunoSEQ multiplex PCR, and the TCRdb table lists in-frame clones only, not all of them. The table shows around 84,000 clones, with 95% to 98% occurring only once. CDR3 length equals 16 residues. V trimming: 3 bases; J trimming: 5 bases; junction bases outside the gene matches: 6. CDR1 and CDR2 from the germline V gene are MNHEY and SVGAGI. The sequenced sample consisted of T cells isolated from PBMCs. The TCR originated in a human donor in good health. This rearrangement joins TRBV6-5 to TRBJ2-3; 12 bases fit TRBD2. The CDR3 DNA follows: TGTGCCAGCAGTTATAGACTAGCGGGAGACAGAGATACGCAGTATTTT. Translation gives CASSYRLAGDRDTQYF.